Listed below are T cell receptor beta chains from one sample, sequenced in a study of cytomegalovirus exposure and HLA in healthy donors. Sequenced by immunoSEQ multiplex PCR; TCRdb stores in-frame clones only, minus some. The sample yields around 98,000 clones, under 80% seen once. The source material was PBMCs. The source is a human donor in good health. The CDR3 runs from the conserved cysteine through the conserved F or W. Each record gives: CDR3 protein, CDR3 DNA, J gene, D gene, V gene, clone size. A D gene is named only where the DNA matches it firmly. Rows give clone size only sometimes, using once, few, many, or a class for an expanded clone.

CASSYNSKGAYNEQFF	TGTGCCAGCAGTTACAACTCAAAGGGGGCCTACAATGAGCAGTTCTTC	TRBJ2-1	NA	TRBV6-6	few
CASSRAGSETQYF	TGTGCCAGCAGCCGAGCAGGGTCGGAGACCCAGTACTTC	TRBJ2-5	NA	TRBV13	NA
CASSEPGYTEAFF	TGTGCCAGCAGTGAACCGGGTTACACTGAAGCTTTCTTT	TRBJ1-1	NA	TRBV2	NA
CAISYRSGGGTDTQYF	TGTGCCATCAGTTACCGTAGCGGGGGGGGCACAGATACGCAGTATTTT	TRBJ2-3	TRBD2	TRBV10-3	NA
CAWREGPQETQYF	TGTGCCTGGAGAGAGGGCCCCCAAGAGACCCAGTACTTC	TRBJ2-5	NA	TRBV30	NA
CASSLGVGGLETQYF	TGCGCCAGCAGCTTGGGAGTGGGGGGGCTCGAGACCCAGTACTTC	TRBJ2-5	NA	TRBV5-1	few
CASSLQGGYEQYF	TGCGCCAGCAGCTTACAGGGTGGGTACGAGCAGTACTTC	TRBJ2-7	NA	TRBV5-1	once
CASSVTASRETQYF	TGTGCCAGCAGTGTGACAGCCTCCCGGGAGACCCAGTACTTC	TRBJ2-5	NA	TRBV2	once
CASRGNQGISNQPQHF	TGTGCCAGCAGGGGAAACCAGGGTATTAGCAATCAGCCCCAGCATTTT	TRBJ1-5	NA	TRBV27	once
CASSLPNTYQETQYF	TGTGCCAGCAGCTTACCGAACACCTACCAAGAGACCCAGTACTTC	TRBJ2-5	NA	TRBV11-2	NA
CSVGEPRDFEQFF	TGCAGCGTTGGGGAACCTAGGGACTTCGAGCAGTTCTTC	TRBJ2-1	NA	TRBV29-1	NA
CASTRGYLGYTF	TGTGCCTCGACCCGGGGGTATCTTGGCTACACCTTC	TRBJ1-2	NA	TRBV30	NA
CASSSGQGTGNTIYF	TGCGCCAGCAGCTCCGGACAGGGGACTGGAAACACCATATATTTT	TRBJ1-3	TRBD1	TRBV5-1	NA
CASSQTSAGDTQYF	TGCGCCAGCAGCCAGACTAGCGCGGGGGATACGCAGTATTTT	TRBJ2-3	TRBD2	TRBV4-1	NA
CASSSSASSYNEQFF	TGTGCCAGCAGTTCTAGCGCGAGCTCCTACAATGAGCAGTTCTTC	TRBJ2-1	NA	TRBV2	few
CASSGLAREQYF	TGTGCCAGCAGTGGACTAGCTCGGGAGCAGTACTTC	TRBJ2-7	TRBD2	TRBV2	NA
CASSPLGFEAGPYGEQFF	TGTGCCAGTAGTCCCCTGGGGTTCGAAGCGGGGCCTTATGGTGAGCAGTTCTTC	TRBJ2-1	TRBD2	TRBV19	few
CASRPEALVRETQYF	TGCGCCAGCAGACCTGAAGCGCTAGTTCGAGAGACCCAGTACTTC	TRBJ2-5	NA	TRBV5-1	NA
CASRPTGNYEQYF	TGTGCCAGCAGACCGACCGGGAACTACGAGCAGTACTTC	TRBJ2-7	NA	TRBV7-9	NA
CASSLALTSPKLGYEQYF	TGTGCCAGCAGCTTAGCGCTGACTAGCCCGAAATTAGGCTACGAGCAGTACTTC	TRBJ2-7	TRBD2	TRBV7-9	NA
CASSLDGRAYEQYF	TGTGCCAGCAGCTTAGATGGCAGGGCCTACGAGCAGTACTTC	TRBJ2-7	NA	TRBV11-2	once
CSGTGVGNTEAFF	TGCAGCGGGACAGGGGTCGGGAACACTGAAGCTTTCTTT	TRBJ1-1	TRBD1	TRBV29-1	NA
CASSLGQGLSNQPQHF	TGTGCCAGCAGCTTAGGACAGGGGTTGAGCAATCAGCCCCAGCATTTT	TRBJ1-5	TRBD1	TRBV7-6	NA